The 20 T cell receptor beta chains below come from one sample, sequenced in a study of T cell repertoires in aging, cancer and after chemotherapy. A mixed TRB-A/B primer pool amplified rearranged TRB by multiplex touch-down PCR. MiXCR was run by TCRdb on the multiplex PCR reads, yielding one entry per CDR3 protein. The sample contains approximately 10,000 distinct CDR3 sequences, almost 30% of which appear only once. The template was genomic DNA from peripheral blood, not RNA. Input material: blood. The origin of the receptors is a human donor in good health.

The V and J genes are TRBV7-9 and TRBJ2-7; the match to TRBD2 covers 8 bases. Germline V gives CDR1 SEHNR, CDR2 FQNEAQ (reference sequence). This CDR3 comprises 15 residues. Trimming removed 5 bases from V and 3 bases from J; junction bases left unmatched: 9. CDR3 sequence: CASSRAGDGIYEQYF. The CDR3, as DNA: TGTGCCAGCAGCCGAGCGGGAGATGGGATCTACGAGCAGTACTTC.

The V call is TRBV5-6, the J call TRBJ1-1; D gene ambiguous. Germline CDR1 is SGHDT and CDR2 is YYEEEE. The V end lost 7 bases, the J end lost 4 bases, and 14 bases lay between the germline ends. CDR3 length: 13 residues. The CDR3 loop is CASGQVKATEAFF. CDR3 bases: TGTGCCAGCGGGCAGGTTAAGGCCACTGAAGCTTTCTTT.

The chain combines TRBV5-1 with TRBJ1-2, with TRBD1 identical over 8 bases. The CDR3 has 13 residues. Germline CDR1 and CDR2: SGHRS and YFSETQ. V shed 1 base, J shed 8 bases, and the junction held 4 bases outside the gene matches. The CDR3 reads CASSLQGAEGYTF. Here the CDR3 DNA reads TGCGCCAGCAGCTTGCAGGGGGCTGAGGGCTACACCTTC.

The sample holds a few counts of this clonotype. The V gene is TRBV20-1, the J gene TRBJ1-2; D possibly corresponds to TRBD1 (5 bases). The CDR3 contains 15 residues. The germline V gene encodes CDR1 DFQATT and CDR2 SNEGSKA (reference sequence). Trimming removed 0 bases at V and 8 bases at J, with 19 bases between. CDR3 sequence reads: CSARDGGDPGAGYTF. The DNA of the CDR3 is TGCAGTGCTAGAGATGGAGGGGACCCCGGGGCCGGCTACACCTTC.

The V gene is TRBV11-3, the J gene TRBJ2-7; D perhaps matches TRBD2 (6 bases). The germline gives CDR1 SGHNT, CDR2 YENEEA. The CDR3 has 14 residues. The V and J ends lost 1 base and 5 bases respectively, with 12 bases between them. DNA for the CDR3: TGTGCCAGCAGCTTAGGAACTAGCCCCCACGAGCAGTACTTC. Translating gives CASSLGTSPHEQYF. Full variable domain (rest looked up from reference TRBV11-3 and TRBJ2-7): EAGVVQSPRYKIIEKKQPVAFWCNPISGHNTLYWYLQNLGQGPELLIRYENEEAVDDSQLPKDRFSAERLKGVDSTLKIQPAELGDSAVYLCASSLGTSPHEQYFGPGTRLTVT.

This clonotype showed up just a few times. The chain joins TRBV27 to TRBJ1-6; weak D call: TRBD1 (5 bases). CDR1 and CDR2 (germline): MNHEY, SMNVEV (reference sequence). V shed 3 bases and J shed 10 bases, with 19 bases lying between them. The CDR3 spans 16 residues. The CDR3 protein is CASSFWGAQGGSPLHF. Here the CDR3 DNA reads TGTGCCAGCAGTTTCTGGGGAGCTCAGGGTGGCTCACCCCTCCACTTT.

This clonotype turned up a few times. CDR3 DNA: TGTGCCAGCAGTGATTTGACTAGCCCCGGGGAGCTGTTTTTT. As protein: CASSDLTSPGELFF. The rearrangement uses TRBV6-4 and TRBJ2-2; 7 bases fit TRBD2. J was trimmed by 6 bases and V by 3 bases; bases with no gene match: 4. The CDR3 sequence is 14 residues long. Germline V gene lookup returns CDR1 MRHNA and CDR2 SNTAGT.

The CDR3 coding sequence is TGTGCCAGCAGCGAACGGGGACGGCGTATGGGCTACACCTTC. Amino acids: CASSERGRRMGYTF. The rearrangement joins TRBV12-3 or TRBV12-4 to TRBJ1-2, with a possible D match to TRBD1 (5 bases). There are 14 residues in the CDR3. V shed 6 bases and J shed 8 bases, with 19 bases lying between them.

The chain couples TRBV30 to TRBJ2-5; D is perhaps TRBD2 (7 bases). This CDR3 contains 15 residues. Germline lookup yields CDR1 GTSNPN and CDR2 SVGIG (reference sequence). The V end was cut by 0 bases, the J end by 5 bases, with 16 bases between. Written as DNA, the CDR3 is TGTGCCTGGAGTGTTGGTCGGGGGGCTCGGGAGACCCAGTACTTC. It yields the protein CAWSVGRGARETQYF.

The chain carries TRBV19 and TRBJ2-2; 7 positions agree with TRBD2. CDR1 is LNHDA, CDR2 SQIVND, per germline (reference sequence). This CDR3 is 17 amino acids long. With V trimmed by 9 bases and J by 1 base, 14 bases remained unmatched. Written as DNA, the CDR3 is TGTGCCAGCCTGGGAGGGAGGGCCCCCTTGAACACCGGGGAGCTGTTTTTT. This translates into CASLGGRAPLNTGELFF.

This clonotype was seen more than once but under ten times. This chain connects TRBV27 to TRBJ2-3, with TRBD1 matching 9 bases. With V trimmed by 8 bases and J by 6 bases, 12 bases remained unmatched. The germline gives CDR1 MNHEY, CDR2 SMNVEV (reference sequence). This CDR3 is 15 amino acids long. CDR3 sequence reads: CASAWGQGLLDTQYF. Here the CDR3 DNA reads TGTGCCAGCGCTTGGGGACAGGGCTTACTGGATACGCAGTATTTT.

This rearrangement joins TRBV11-1 to TRBJ2-3, with D possibly being TRBD2 (5 bases). The CDR3 covers 16 residues. Germline V gives CDR1 SGHAT, CDR2 FQDESV (reference sequence). V was shortened by 5 bases and J by 0 bases, with 15 bases between the two germline ends. The CDR3 DNA follows: TGTGCCAGCAGCCCTGGACTGGGATCTAGCACAGATACGCAGTATTTT. Encoded protein: CASSPGLGSSTDTQYF.

The rearrangement links TRBV6-4 to TRBJ1-6, with D uncertain. CDR3 length: 14 residues. The V end was cut by 5 bases, the J end by 0 bases, with 5 bases between. CDR1 is MRHNA, CDR2 SNTAGT, per germline. In DNA, the CDR3 is TGTGCCAGCAGTAGGAGCTCCTATAATTCACCCCTCCACTTT. This encodes CASSRSSYNSPLHF.

In its sample, this clonotype was seen a few times. The V and J genes are TRBV12-3 or TRBV12-4 and TRBJ2-3; weak D call: TRBD2 (6 bases). Trimming shortened V by 4 bases and J by 2 bases, and 19 bases separated the two germline ends. The CDR3 has 17 amino acids. The DNA of the CDR3 is TGTGCCAGCAGTTCGAGGGGAAAAGGAGGGCTCACAGATACGCAGTATTTT. Protein sequence: CASSSRGKGGLTDTQYF.

This clonotype was observed a few times. The chain joins TRBV5-6 to TRBJ2-2; D might be TRBD1 or TRBD2, each matching 6 bases. Trimming cost V 0 bases and J 2 bases, with 11 bases left between them. Germline lookup yields CDR1 SGHDT and CDR2 YYEEEE. The CDR3 sequence is 16 residues long. This CDR3 is CASSLEGGKNTGELFF. The CDR3 DNA follows: TGTGCCAGCAGCTTGGAGGGGGGAAAAAACACCGGGGAGCTGTTTTTT.

This clonotype was observed a handful of times. The J gene is TRBJ1-4, the V gene TRBV5-1; 8 bases line up with TRBD1. This CDR3 is 13 amino acids long. V shed 2 bases and J 17 bases; nucleotides not matched to a gene: 11. CDR1 SGHRS and CDR2 YFSETQ come from the germline V gene. The CDR3 region is CASSLGEGTGEFF. Here the CDR3 DNA reads TGCGCCAGCAGCTTAGGGGAAGGGACAGGAGAATTTTTT.

This chain connects TRBV11-2 to TRBJ2-1; tentative D call: TRBD1 (5 bases). The CDR3 totals 13 residues. Germline CDR1 reads SGHAT; CDR2 reads FQNNGV. The V end lost 6 bases, the J end lost 8 bases, and 14 bases lay between the germline ends. CDR3 residues: CASSPDRFDEQFF. DNA of the CDR3: TGTGCCAGCAGTCCCGACAGATTCGATGAGCAGTTCTTC.

This clonotype came up a few times. J is TRBJ2-3 and V is TRBV7-6; 9 bases are a match to TRBD1. J was trimmed by 1 base and V by 5 bases; bases with no gene match: 10. The CDR3 runs to 17 residues. The germline V gene encodes CDR1 SGHVS and CDR2 FNYEAQ. CDR3 DNA: TGTGCCAGCAGCCACCGGGACAGGGTTTTTCGCACAGATACGCAGTATTTT. This gives the protein CASSHRDRVFRTDTQYF.

This clonotype was found a few times. The chain has TRBV11-2 and TRBJ1-1, with D perhaps matching TRBD1 (5 bases). CDR1 is SGHAT, CDR2 FQNNGV, per germline. V was pared by 5 bases and J by 4 bases, with 14 bases between. This CDR3 comprises 14 residues. Here the CDR3 DNA reads TGTGCCAGCAGCAGTATCCGGGACGGCACTGAAGCTTTCTTT. Amino acids: CASSSIRDGTEAFF.

The chain carries TRBV27 and TRBJ1-2; D is uncertain. Germline V gives CDR1 MNHEY, CDR2 SMNVEV (reference sequence). V dropped 9 bases and J dropped 0 bases, with 11 bases sitting between them. The CDR3 runs to 13 residues. DNA of the CDR3: TGTGCCAGAGGAGAGGGTCCTAACTATGGCTACACCTTC. Translation gives CARGEGPNYGYTF.